The TCR beta chain under discussion was sequenced for a study of blood T cells in healthy people across ages. This clonotype was recorded a few times. It was with a sample-barcoded 5' primer and a J-beta primer mix that a second PCR of roughly 6 to 12 cycles was run. Each cDNA molecule carried a tag from a template-switch adaptor that contained 12 random nucleotides. Via MiXCR, TCRdb re-called the 5' RACE reads, giving one row per CDR3 protein. The sample contains 600,000 or so distinct CDR3 sequences, roughly 48% of which appear only once. Germline V gene sequence: CDR1 SEHNR, CDR2 FQNEAQ (reference sequence). The CDR3 sequence is 14 residues long. Trimming cost V 10 bases and J 4 bases, with 18 bases left between them.

Specimen: blood. The chain couples TRBV7-9 to TRBJ2-3; D tentatively reads TRBD1 or TRBD2 (5 bases each). This receptor was identified in an elderly man in good health. The CDR3, as DNA: TGTGCCATCCCCCGGGACGGCACCTCAGATACGCAGTATTTT. This sequence encodes CAIPRDGTSDTQYF.